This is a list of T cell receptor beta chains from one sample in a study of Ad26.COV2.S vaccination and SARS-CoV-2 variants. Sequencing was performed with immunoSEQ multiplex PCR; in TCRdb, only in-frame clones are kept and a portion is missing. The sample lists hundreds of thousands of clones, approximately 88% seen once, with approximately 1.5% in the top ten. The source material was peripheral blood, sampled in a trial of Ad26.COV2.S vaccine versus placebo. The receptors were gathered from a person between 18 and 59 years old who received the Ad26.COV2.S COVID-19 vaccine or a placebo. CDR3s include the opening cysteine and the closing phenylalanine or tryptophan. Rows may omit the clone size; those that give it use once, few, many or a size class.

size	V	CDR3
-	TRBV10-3	CAISESLLTDTQYF
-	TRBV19	CASTTGTGFSVTQYF
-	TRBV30	CAWSVRETSGSYEQYF
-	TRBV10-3	CAISELAGGRETQYF
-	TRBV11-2	CASSPTTGLSYEQYF
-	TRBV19	CASSIETTSNQPQHF
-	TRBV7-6	CASSPGVLSYNEQFF
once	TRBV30	CAWSVLGWQETQYF
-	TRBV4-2	CASSQGTTEQYF
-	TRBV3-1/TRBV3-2	CASSPPGRSYGYTF
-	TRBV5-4	CASSLGGTTNEKLFF
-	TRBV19	CASSILASGVYNEQFF
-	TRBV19	CATGTSRNEQFF
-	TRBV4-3	CASSQERPGTGGASYNEQFF
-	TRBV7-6	CASSVPGSRGYTF
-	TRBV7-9	CASSPSGGKTQYF
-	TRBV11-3	CASSLGEGRGAGELFF
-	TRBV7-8	CASSPRLKTLVSGANVLTF
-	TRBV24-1	CATSDPPPGKTQYF
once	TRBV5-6	CASSLWGSWYF
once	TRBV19	CASSVQTGPSNQPQHF
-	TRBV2	CASRQSGGREKLFF
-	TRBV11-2	CASSPRGGASYNEQFF
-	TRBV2	CASARAGGSMNTEAFF
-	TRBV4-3	CASSHTSGGYEQFF
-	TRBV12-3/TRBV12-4	CASSRGIGVDYF